This TCR beta chain stems from a study of glioma-infiltrating T cells. V was cut by 3 bases and J by 2 bases, with 11 bases left in between. Germline V CDR1 and CDR2: LGHDT, YNNKEL (reference sequence). The CDR3 totals 14 residues. At least ten counts were recorded for this clonotype. No antigen is known for it. Amplification of TCR alpha and beta CDR3 regions from RNA used iRepertoire nested multiplex PCR. One-step reverse transcription and amplification started from approximately 100-400 ng of tissue mRNA or PBMC total RNA. TCRdb reprocessed the multiplex PCR reads via MiXCR and lists one record per CDR3 protein. The data contain 90,000 to 110,000 distinct CDR3 sequences, less than 30% of them singletons. Whole-study results and caveats: Above-expected tissue-blood divergence occurred in all gliomas, most in low-grade ones. Only very few CDR3 sequences appeared in both tissue and blood.

The receptor was isolated from a human donor with low-grade glioma or glioblastoma, undergoing nonglioma brain surgery, or in good health (not recorded which). The sequencing input was glioma tissue, nonneoplastic brain tissue, or PBMCs (not recorded which). The V gene is TRBV3-1, the J gene TRBJ2-7, with D possibly TRBD1 on 6 matching bases. CDR3 loop: CASSHLQGTYEQYF. The CDR3 DNA is TGTGCCAGCAGCCATTTACAGGGTACCTACGAGCAGTACTTC.